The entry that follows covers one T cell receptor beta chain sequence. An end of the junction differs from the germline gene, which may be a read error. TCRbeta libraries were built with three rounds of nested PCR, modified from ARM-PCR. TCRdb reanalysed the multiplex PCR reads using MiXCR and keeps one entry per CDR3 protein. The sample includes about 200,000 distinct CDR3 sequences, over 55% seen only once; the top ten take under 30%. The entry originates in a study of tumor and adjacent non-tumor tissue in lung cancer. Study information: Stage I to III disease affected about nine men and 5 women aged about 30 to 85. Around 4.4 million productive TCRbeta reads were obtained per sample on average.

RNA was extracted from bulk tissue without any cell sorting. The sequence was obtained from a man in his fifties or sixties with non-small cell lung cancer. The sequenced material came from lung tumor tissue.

Here the CDR3 reads CASSISATYGNDQFF. The CDR3 nucleotides read TGTGCTAGCAGCATTAGCGCAACCTATGGTAATGATCAGTTCTTC. The V gene is TRBV5-4, the J gene TRBJ2-1; D might be TRBD2 (5 bases). The CDR3 loop spans 15 amino acids. The germline gives CDR1 SGHNT, CDR2 YYREEE (reference sequence).